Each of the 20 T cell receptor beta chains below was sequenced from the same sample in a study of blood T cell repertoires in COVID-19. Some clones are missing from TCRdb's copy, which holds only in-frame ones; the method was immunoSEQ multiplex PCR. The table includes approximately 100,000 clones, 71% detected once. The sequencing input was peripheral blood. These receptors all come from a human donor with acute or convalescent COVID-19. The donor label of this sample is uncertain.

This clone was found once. The CDR3 DNA sequence: TGTGCCAGCAGTTTCCAAGCAGGGCGCCGATGGCCCCTCCACTTT. As protein: CASSFQAGRRWPLHF. The V call is TRBV27, the J call TRBJ1-6; maybe TRBD1 (5 bases). This CDR3 contains 15 residues. Germline V gives CDR1 MNHEY, CDR2 SMNVEV (reference sequence). Trimming stripped 3 bases from V and 13 bases from J, with 19 bases between.

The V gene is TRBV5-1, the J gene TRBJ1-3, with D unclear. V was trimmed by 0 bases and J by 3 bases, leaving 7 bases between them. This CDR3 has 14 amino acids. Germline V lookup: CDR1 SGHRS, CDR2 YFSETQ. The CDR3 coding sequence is TGCGCCAGCAGCTTGGACCTATATGGAAACACCATATATTTT. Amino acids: CASSLDLYGNTIYF.

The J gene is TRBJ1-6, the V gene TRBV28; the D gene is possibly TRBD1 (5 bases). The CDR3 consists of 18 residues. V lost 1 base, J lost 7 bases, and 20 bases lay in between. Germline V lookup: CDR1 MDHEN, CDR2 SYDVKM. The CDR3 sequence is CASSLSSTGEKDNSPLHF. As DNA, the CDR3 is TGTGCCAGCAGTTTATCATCTACGGGGGAAAAGGACAATTCACCCCTCCACTTT. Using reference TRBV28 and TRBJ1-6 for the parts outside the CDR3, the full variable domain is DVKVTQSSRYLVKRTGEKVFLECVQDMDHENMFWYRQDPGLGLRLIYFSYDVKMKEKGDIPEGYSVSREKKERFSLILESASTNQTSMYLCASSLSSTGEKDNSPLHFGNGTRLTVT.

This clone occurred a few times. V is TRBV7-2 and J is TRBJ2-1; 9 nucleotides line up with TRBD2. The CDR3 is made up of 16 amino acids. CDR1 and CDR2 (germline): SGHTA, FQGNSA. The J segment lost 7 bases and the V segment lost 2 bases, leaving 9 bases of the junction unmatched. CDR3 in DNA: TGTGCCAGCAGCTTACTTGCCGCGGGGGGGCGAAATGAGCAGTTCTTC. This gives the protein CASSLLAAGGRNEQFF.

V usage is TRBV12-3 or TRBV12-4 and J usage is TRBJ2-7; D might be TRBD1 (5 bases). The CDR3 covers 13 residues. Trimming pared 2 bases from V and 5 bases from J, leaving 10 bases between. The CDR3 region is CASSLFQGDEQYF. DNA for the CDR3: TGTGCCAGCAGTTTATTTCAGGGTGACGAGCAGTACTTC.

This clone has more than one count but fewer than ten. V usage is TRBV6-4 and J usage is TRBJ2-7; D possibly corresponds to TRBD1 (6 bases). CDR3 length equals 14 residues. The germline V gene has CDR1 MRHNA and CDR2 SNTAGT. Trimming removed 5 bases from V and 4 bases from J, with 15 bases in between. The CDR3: CASSQPVGAYEQYV. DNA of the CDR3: TGTGCCAGCAGTCAACCCGTGGGGGCGTACGAGCAGTACGTC.

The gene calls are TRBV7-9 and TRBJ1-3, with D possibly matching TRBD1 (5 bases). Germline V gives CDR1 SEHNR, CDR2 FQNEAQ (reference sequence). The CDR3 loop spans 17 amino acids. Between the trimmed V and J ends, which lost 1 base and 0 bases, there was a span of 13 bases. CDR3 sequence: CASSLEWKTASGNTIYF. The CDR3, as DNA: TGTGCCAGCAGCTTAGAATGGAAGACAGCCTCTGGAAACACCATATATTTT.

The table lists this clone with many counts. For the CDR3, the DNA is TGTGCCAGCAGAACGGGACAGGGGGCTCGAGGGGAAAAACTGTTTTTT. Protein: CASRTGQGARGEKLFF. This rearrangement joins TRBV7-2 to TRBJ1-4; 12 bases are a match to TRBD1. Germline V CDR1 and CDR2: SGHTA, FQGNSA. Trimming cost V 6 bases and J 8 bases; bases outside gene matches: 10. The CDR3 contains 16 residues.

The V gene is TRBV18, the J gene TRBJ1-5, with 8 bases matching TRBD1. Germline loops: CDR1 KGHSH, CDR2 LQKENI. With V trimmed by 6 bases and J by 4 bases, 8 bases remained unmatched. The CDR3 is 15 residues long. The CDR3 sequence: CASSSGQGENQPQHF. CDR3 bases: TGTGCCAGCTCCAGCGGACAGGGCGAAAATCAGCCCCAGCATTTT.

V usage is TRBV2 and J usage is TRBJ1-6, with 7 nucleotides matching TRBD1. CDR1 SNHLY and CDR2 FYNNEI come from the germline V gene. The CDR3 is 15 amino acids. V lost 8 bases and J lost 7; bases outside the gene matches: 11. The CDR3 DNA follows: TGTGCCAGCCGTAGTTTTGGGACAGCCAATTCACCCCTCCACTTT. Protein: CASRSFGTANSPLHF.

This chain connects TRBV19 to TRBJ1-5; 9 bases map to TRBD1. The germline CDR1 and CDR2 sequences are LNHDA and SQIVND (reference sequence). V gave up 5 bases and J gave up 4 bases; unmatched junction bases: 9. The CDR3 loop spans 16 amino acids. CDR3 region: CASSPQDRGGNQPQHF. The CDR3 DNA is TGTGCCAGTAGTCCCCAGGACAGGGGAGGGAATCAGCCCCAGCATTTT.

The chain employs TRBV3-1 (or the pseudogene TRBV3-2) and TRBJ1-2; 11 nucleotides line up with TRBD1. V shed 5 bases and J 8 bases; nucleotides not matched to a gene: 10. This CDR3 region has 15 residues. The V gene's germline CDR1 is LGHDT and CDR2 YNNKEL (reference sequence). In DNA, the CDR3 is TGTGCCAGCAGCAGAAAGGGACAGGGGGGAAACGGCTACACCTTC. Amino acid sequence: CASSRKGQGGNGYTF.

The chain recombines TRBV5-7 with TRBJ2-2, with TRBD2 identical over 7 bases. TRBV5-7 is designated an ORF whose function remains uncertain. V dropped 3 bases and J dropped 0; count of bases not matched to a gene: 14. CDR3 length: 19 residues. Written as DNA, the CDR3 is TGTGCCAGCAGCTCTGGGCTAAGCGGGGCCCGGCCGAACACCGGGGAGCTGTTTTTT. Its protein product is CASSSGLSGARPNTGELFF.

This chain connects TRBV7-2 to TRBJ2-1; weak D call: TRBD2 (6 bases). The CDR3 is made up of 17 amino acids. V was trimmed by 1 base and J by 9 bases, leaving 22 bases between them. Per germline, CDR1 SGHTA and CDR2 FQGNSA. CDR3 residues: CASSLGGSLAESSEQFF. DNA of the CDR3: TGTGCCAGCAGCTTAGGCGGGTCCTTAGCGGAGAGCAGTGAGCAGTTCTTC.

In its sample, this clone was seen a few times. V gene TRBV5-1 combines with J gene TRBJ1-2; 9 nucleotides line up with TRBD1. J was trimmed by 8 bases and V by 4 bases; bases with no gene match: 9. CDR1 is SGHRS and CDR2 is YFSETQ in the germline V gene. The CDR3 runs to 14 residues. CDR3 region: CASSATGQGWGYTF. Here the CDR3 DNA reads TGCGCCAGCAGCGCGACGGGACAGGGATGGGGCTACACCTTC.

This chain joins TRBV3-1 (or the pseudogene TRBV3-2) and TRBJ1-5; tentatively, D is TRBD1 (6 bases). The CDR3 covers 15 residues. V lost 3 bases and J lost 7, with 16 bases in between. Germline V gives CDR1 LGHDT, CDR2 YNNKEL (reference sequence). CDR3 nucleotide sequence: TGTGCCAGCAGCCATTCGCAGGGAGGGGGACAGCCCCAGCATTTT. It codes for CASSHSQGGGQPQHF.

CDR3 DNA: TGTGCCAGCAGCCCCCAACACAGGACAGGGAGGGGTGAAGCTTTCTTT. Translated: CASSPQHRTGRGEAFF. The chain joins TRBV7-3 to TRBJ1-1, with 8 bases matching TRBD1. The CDR3 totals 16 residues. The ends lost 5 bases at V and 7 bases at J; junction bases unmatched: 15. Germline values: CDR1 SGHTA, CDR2 FQGTGA.

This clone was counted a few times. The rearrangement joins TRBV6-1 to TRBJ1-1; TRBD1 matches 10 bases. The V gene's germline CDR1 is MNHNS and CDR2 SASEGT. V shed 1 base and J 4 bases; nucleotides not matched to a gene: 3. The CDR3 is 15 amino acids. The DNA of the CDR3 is TGTGCCAGCAGTGAAGGGACAGGGGGGGCCACTGAAGCTTTCTTT. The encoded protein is CASSEGTGGATEAFF.

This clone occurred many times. CDR3 in amino acids: CAWSKTGDTEAFF. The CDR3 DNA sequence: TGTGCCTGGAGTAAGACAGGGGACACTGAAGCTTTCTTT. The rearrangement joins TRBV30 to TRBJ1-1; TRBD1 matches at 8 bases. Unmatched junction bases numbered 2, after V lost 2 bases and J lost 3 bases. Germline V gene data show CDR1 as GTSNPN and CDR2 as SVGIG (reference sequence). CDR3 length equals 13 residues.

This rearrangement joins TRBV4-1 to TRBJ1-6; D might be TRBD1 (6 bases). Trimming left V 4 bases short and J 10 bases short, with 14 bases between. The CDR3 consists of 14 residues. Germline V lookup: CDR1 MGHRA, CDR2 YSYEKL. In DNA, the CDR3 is TGCGCCAGCAGCCCCCCAGGGGCCCGCTCACCCCTCCACTTT. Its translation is CASSPPGARSPLHF.